These 26 T cell receptor beta chains originate from one sample sequenced in a study of T cell repertoires in cytomegalovirus infection. No antigens are known for them. One entry per CDR3 protein, called by TCRdb with MiXCR from the reads. The sample records some 110,000 distinct CDR3 sequences, more than 30% being singletons. The starting material was CD8+ T cells from cultured PBMCs, obtained from culture after CMV antigen stimulation. The receptors come from a human donor in good health (CMV status not recorded). Some clones in this sample may be carry-over from other donors' samples.

The V and J genes are TRBV28 and TRBJ2-1; D is possibly TRBD2 (6 bases). Germline V gene sequence: CDR1 MDHEN, CDR2 SYDVKM. The V gene lost 5 bases and the J gene lost 0 bases, with 20 bases spanning the gap. The CDR3 extends over 18 amino acids. CDR3 nucleotides: TGTGCCAGCAGTGCCCACCACCCGGGAGAGAGCTCCTACAATGAGCAGTTCTTC. It yields the protein CASSAHHPGESSYNEQFF.

This clonotype was seen repeatedly, ten times or more. The chain uses TRBV7-2 and TRBJ2-3; no definite D call. CDR3 length: 13 amino acids. Germline assignment: CDR1 SGHTA and CDR2 FQGNSA. Trimming took 1 base from V and 4 from J, leaving 6 bases between them. The CDR3 reads CASSLDGPDTQYF. The CDR3, as DNA: TGTGCCAGCAGCTTAGATGGGCCAGATACGCAGTATTTT.

This clonotype was seen a few times. V usage is TRBV29-1 and J usage is TRBJ2-2; 7 bases fit TRBD2. CDR3 size: 13 residues. The J segment lost 3 bases and the V segment lost 7 bases, leaving 5 bases of the junction unmatched. CDR1 SQVTM and CDR2 ANQGSEA come from the germline V gene. CDR3 nucleotide sequence: TGCAGCGCGAGCGGGGCCCACACCGGGGAGCTGTTTTTT. This gives the protein CSASGAHTGELFF.

The J gene is TRBJ1-2, the V gene TRBV12-3 or TRBV12-4; TRBD1 aligns across 10 bases. There are 17 residues in the CDR3. V trimming: 2 bases; J trimming: 6 bases; junction bases outside the gene matches: 12. CDR3 amino acids: CASSLTTRDRGTHGYTF. CDR3 DNA: TGTGCCAGCAGTTTAACGACCCGGGACAGGGGTACGCATGGCTACACCTTC.

This clonotype was observed a few times. The chain joins TRBV5-6 to TRBJ1-1; D gene ambiguous. Between the trimmed V and J ends, which lost 4 bases and 0 bases, there was a span of 22 bases. CDR1 and CDR2 from the germline V gene are SGHDT and YYEEEE. The CDR3 runs to 18 residues. The CDR3 DNA reads TGTGCCAGCAGCCCGATCGGTACAGAAAAGGTCCTGAACACTGAAGCTTTCTTT. Translating gives CASSPIGTEKVLNTEAFF.

This clonotype was seen a handful of times. The V gene is TRBV7-2, the J gene TRBJ1-2; 7 nucleotides line up with TRBD1. The CDR3 sequence is 14 residues long. Germline V gene lookup returns CDR1 SGHTA and CDR2 FQGNSA. J was trimmed by 3 bases and V by 5 bases; bases with no gene match: 6. CDR3 amino acids: CASSARDSHYGYTF. The CDR3, as DNA: TGTGCCAGCAGCGCCCGGGACAGCCACTATGGCTACACCTTC.

This clonotype was recorded a few times. The chain carries TRBV6-6 and TRBJ2-6; 7 bases are a match to TRBD1. Germline values: CDR1 MNHNY, CDR2 SVGAGI (reference sequence). This CDR3 spans 20 amino acids. Germline trimming cut 1 base from V and 0 bases from J; bases unmatched to any gene: 12. The DNA for the CDR3 is TGTGCCAGCAGTTACTTTACCCCTCGACAGGGTCTCTCTGGGGCCAACGTCCTGACTTTC. As protein: CASSYFTPRQGLSGANVLTF.

The rearrangement joins TRBV7-3 to TRBJ2-1; D is unclear. Germline V lookup: CDR1 SGHTA, CDR2 FQGTGA. V shed 1 base and J shed 0 bases, with 10 bases lying between them. This CDR3 region has 16 residues. The CDR3 spells CASSLRVPSSYNEQFF. CDR3 in DNA: TGTGCCAGCAGCTTAAGGGTCCCTAGCTCCTACAATGAGCAGTTCTTC. Based on the CDR3 plus reference TRBV7-3 and TRBJ2-1, the full variable domain is GAGVSQTPSNKVTEKGKYVELRCDPISGHTALYWYRQSLGQGPEFLIYFQGTGAADDSGLPNDRFFAVRPEGSVSTLKIQRTERGDSAVYLCASSLRVPSSYNEQFFGPGTRLTVL.

This clonotype was detected only a few times. This sequence joins TRBV4-3 and TRBJ2-1; D is undetermined. The V gene lost 0 bases and the J gene lost 0 bases, with 12 bases spanning the gap. The germline CDR1 and CDR2 sequences are LGHNA and YSLEER. The CDR3 loop spans 17 amino acids. The CDR3 protein is CASSQDPARSSYNEQFF. Written as DNA, the CDR3 is TGCGCCAGCAGCCAAGATCCGGCCCGGAGCTCCTACAATGAGCAGTTCTTC.

The V and J genes are TRBV4-1 and TRBJ1-1, with 8 positions matching TRBD1. This CDR3 has 16 amino acids. V lost 0 bases and J lost 1; bases outside the gene matches: 4. CDR1 is MGHRA, CDR2 YSYEKL, per germline. CDR3 in DNA: TGCGCCAGCAGCCAAGATCGGACAGGGCCGAACACTGAAGCTTTCTTT. Residues: CASSQDRTGPNTEAFF.

The sample holds many counts of this clonotype. V and J are TRBV14 and TRBJ1-2; D might be TRBD1 (6 bases). Germline V gene lookup returns CDR1 SGHDN and CDR2 FVKESK. V lost 4 bases and J lost 4, with 19 bases in between. The CDR3 is 16 amino acids. CDR3 residues: CASSLLSGGIGYGYTF. The CDR3 bases are TGTGCCAGCAGCCTCTTATCGGGGGGCATAGGCTATGGCTACACCTTC.

This clonotype was counted a few times. The gene calls are TRBV5-1 and TRBJ2-7; a weak D match, TRBD2 (5 bases). In germline, CDR1 is SGHRS, CDR2 YFSETQ. The CDR3 loop spans 15 amino acids. Trimming took off 2 bases at V and 1 base at J, with 13 bases between the two ends. DNA for the CDR3: TGCGCCAGCAGCTTCTACAGCGGCCCGTCCTACGAGCAGTACTTC. Its translation: CASSFYSGPSYEQYF.

There are many counts of this clonotype. V gene TRBV7-2 combines with J gene TRBJ2-7; unclear D gene. The ends were cut back, 0 bases at V and 4 bases at J, with 7 bases in the middle. CDR3 length: 13 residues. Per germline, CDR1 SGHTA and CDR2 FQGNSA. The chain's CDR3 is CASSLALDYEQYF. The CDR3 bases are TGTGCCAGCAGCTTAGCTCTCGATTACGAGCAGTACTTC. The full variable domain, in which reference TRBV7-2 and TRBJ2-7 provide the parts outside the CDR3, is GAGVSQSPSNKVTEKGKDVELRCDPISGHTALYWYRQSLGQGLEFLIYFQGNSAPDKSGLPSDRFSAERTGGSVSTLTIQRTQQEDSAVYLCASSLALDYEQYFGPGTRLTVT.

This clonotype was seen many times. J is TRBJ1-1 and V is TRBV7-9; 10 bases map to TRBD1. After removal of 11 bases from V and 0 bases from J, the junction contained 9 bases not matched to a gene. Looked up from germline, CDR1 is SEHNR and CDR2 is FQNEAQ (reference sequence). The CDR3 has 15 amino acids. The chain's CDR3 is CAVTGQGSVNTEAFF. In DNA form, the CDR3 reads TGTGCCGTAACGGGACAGGGGAGCGTGAACACTGAAGCTTTCTTT.

This chain links TRBV6-2 or TRBV6-3 with TRBJ1-2; tentatively, D is TRBD1 (6 bases). Per the germline V gene, CDR1 is MNHEY and CDR2 is SVGEGT. V was cut by 0 bases and J by 6 bases, with 17 bases left in between. The length of the CDR3 is 16 residues. In DNA form, the CDR3 reads TGTGCCAGCAGTTACTCGAAGGTTCAGGGGATCCATGGCTACACCTTC. Its translation is CASSYSKVQGIHGYTF.

The chain combines TRBV27 with TRBJ2-5; 12 bases fit TRBD2. From germline, CDR1 is MNHEY and CDR2 SMNVEV (reference sequence). The CDR3 loop spans 16 amino acids. The trim removed 5 bases at V and 5 bases at J, leaving 9 bases unmatched. This CDR3 is CASSPRLAGGYETQYF. The CDR3 bases are TGTGCCAGCAGTCCCCGTCTAGCGGGGGGGTACGAGACCCAGTACTTC.

This clonotype occurred a few times. The V gene is TRBV6-1, the J gene TRBJ2-5; D is possibly TRBD2 (6 bases). The CDR3 totals 14 residues. V gave up 8 bases and J gave up 2 bases, with 15 bases separating them. The germline V gene has CDR1 MNHNS and CDR2 SASEGT. The chain's CDR3 is CASPPLGGQETQYF. CDR3 in DNA: TGTGCCAGCCCTCCCCTCGGAGGGCAAGAGACCCAGTACTTC.

The chain links TRBV5-4 to TRBJ1-3; D is uncertain. This CDR3 region has 15 residues. V was shortened by 0 bases and J by 1 base, with 8 bases between the two germline ends. CDR1 SGHNT and CDR2 YYREEE come from the germline V gene (reference sequence). CDR3 sequence reads: CASSLAAGSGNTIYF. CDR3 coding DNA: TGTGCCAGCAGCTTGGCGGCGGGATCTGGAAACACCATATATTTT.

This clonotype was seen just once. CDR3 in DNA: TGCAGTGCTCCCGAACTCTCTAGCGGGGGGGCCTACAATGAGCAGTTCTTC. As protein: CSAPELSSGGAYNEQFF. This rearrangement joins TRBV20-1 to TRBJ2-1; 12 bases match TRBD2. This CDR3 is 17 amino acids long. J gave up 2 bases and V 5 bases, and 10 bases lay outside the gene matches. From germline, CDR1 is DFQATT and CDR2 SNEGSKA (reference sequence).

There are many counts of this clonotype. V usage is TRBV7-9 and J usage is TRBJ1-1; 8 nucleotides match TRBD1. The CDR3 extends over 15 amino acids. Losses at the gene ends were 3 bases for V and 2 bases for J; bases not matched to a gene: 5. Germline loops: CDR1 SEHNR, CDR2 FQNEAQ (reference sequence). CDR3 residues: CASSLGDRYNTEAFF. DNA of the CDR3: TGTGCCAGCAGCTTGGGGGACAGGTATAACACTGAAGCTTTCTTT.

Turning to this clonotype: One base away lies a much larger clone, so this may be a sequencing read error. This chain connects TRBV7-2 to TRBJ2-3, with 8 bases identical to TRBD2. J lost 5 bases, V lost 6 bases, and 10 bases had no gene match. Germline V gives CDR1 SGHTA, CDR2 FQGNSA. There are 15 residues in the CDR3. The CDR3 nucleotides are TGTGCCAGCAGACTTAGCGGGGAGGGATTAGATACGCAGTATTTT. As protein: CASRLSGEGLDTQYF.

This chain uses TRBV19 with TRBJ2-7, with D perhaps TRBD1 (6 bases). The V end lost 0 bases, the J end lost 7 bases, and 19 bases lay between the germline ends. Germline V gene sequence: CDR1 LNHDA, CDR2 SQIVND (reference sequence). CDR3 length: 16 amino acids. Here the CDR3 reads CASSIDHPDSFTEQYF. CDR3 DNA sequence: TGTGCCAGTAGTATAGATCACCCGGACAGCTTTACTGAGCAGTACTTC.

This clonotype occurred many times. The chain recombines TRBV7-8 with TRBJ2-7, with TRBD1 identical over 7 bases. Germline assignment: CDR1 SGHVS and CDR2 FQNEAQ. Losses at the gene ends were 5 bases for V and 0 bases for J; bases not matched to a gene: 4. The CDR3 is 14 residues long. The DNA for the CDR3 is TGTGCCAGCAGCCCGGACAGGTCCTCCTACGAGCAGTACTTC. Its translation: CASSPDRSSYEQYF.

This clonotype was counted only a few times. This chain links TRBV27 with TRBJ2-3, with a tentative D call TRBD2 (6 bases). The CDR3 has 16 amino acids. Per germline, CDR1 MNHEY and CDR2 SMNVEV (reference sequence). V lost 3 bases to trimming and J lost 4 bases, with 17 bases between them. The CDR3 reads CASSFKFGPGADTQYF. The CDR3 DNA is TGTGCCAGCAGTTTCAAGTTTGGACCGGGGGCAGATACGCAGTATTTT.

In its sample, this clonotype was seen many times. V usage is TRBV7-2 and J usage is TRBJ1-3, with D unclear. The V gene's germline CDR1 is SGHTA and CDR2 FQGNSA. The CDR3 loop spans 16 amino acids. V dropped 0 bases and J dropped 4 bases, with 13 bases sitting between them. CDR3 sequence reads: CASSLAPALRGNTIYF. The CDR3 coding sequence is TGTGCCAGCAGCTTAGCGCCCGCGTTGAGGGGAAACACCATATATTTT.

This rearrangement joins TRBV12-3 or TRBV12-4 to TRBJ2-7, with 12 positions matching TRBD1. V lost 7 bases to trimming and J lost 2 bases; unmatched junction nucleotides: 6. CDR3 length: 15 amino acids. CDR3 loop: CASTEGQGAAYEQYF. As DNA, the CDR3 is TGTGCCAGCACCGAGGGACAGGGGGCAGCCTACGAGCAGTACTTC.